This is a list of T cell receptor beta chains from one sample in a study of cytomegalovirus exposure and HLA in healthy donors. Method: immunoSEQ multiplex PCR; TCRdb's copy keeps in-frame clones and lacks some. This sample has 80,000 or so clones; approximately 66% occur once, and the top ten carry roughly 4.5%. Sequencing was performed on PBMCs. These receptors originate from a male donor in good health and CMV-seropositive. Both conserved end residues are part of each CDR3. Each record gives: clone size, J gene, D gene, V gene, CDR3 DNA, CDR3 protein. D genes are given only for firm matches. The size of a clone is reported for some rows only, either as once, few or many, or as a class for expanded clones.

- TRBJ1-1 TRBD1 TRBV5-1 TGCGCCAGCAGCTCCGACACCGGGACAGGGAGTACTGAAGCTTTCTTT CASSSDTGTGSTEAFF
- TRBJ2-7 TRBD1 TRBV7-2 TGTGCCAGCAGCAACCGGGACAGGGCATCCTACGAGCAGTACTTC CASSNRDRASYEQYF
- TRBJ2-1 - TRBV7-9 TGTGCCAGCAGCTTAGTGGAAGAGACTTTCAATGAGCAGTTCTTC CASSLVEETFNEQFF
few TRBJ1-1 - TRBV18 TGTGCCAGCTCACCGACCCCTGGAGGACTCACTGAAGCTTTCTTT CASSPTPGGLTEAFF
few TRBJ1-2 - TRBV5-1 TGCGCCAGCAGCAGTACAGGTGGGGGGAATAACTATGGCTACACCTTC CASSSTGGGNNYGYTF
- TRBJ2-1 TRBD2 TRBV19 TGTGCCAGTAGTCGACGACTAGCGGGAGGATACAATGAGCAGTTCTTC CASSRRLAGGYNEQFF
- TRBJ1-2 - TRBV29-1 TGCAGCGTTGGAGGCGGTCGGGGAAAAAGCTATGGCTACACCTTC CSVGGGRGKSYGYTF
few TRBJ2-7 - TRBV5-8 TGTGCCAGCAGCGAGGACACCTACGAGCAGTACTTC CASSEDTYEQYF
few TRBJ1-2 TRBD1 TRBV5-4 TGTGCCAGCAGCTTGGTGGGACAGGGGGCGAGTGGCTACACCTTC CASSLVGQGASGYTF
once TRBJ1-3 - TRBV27 TGTGCCAGCAGTTTAGGCGGGGCTGGAAACACCATATATTTT CASSLGGAGNTIYF
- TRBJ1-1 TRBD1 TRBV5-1 TGCGCCAGCAGCAGCACAGGGGAAGGTGAAGCTTTCTTT CASSSTGEGEAFF
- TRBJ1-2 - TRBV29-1 TGCAGCGTTGACGTGGGGAGTGGCTACACCTTC CSVDVGSGYTF
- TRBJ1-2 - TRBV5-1 TGCGCCAGCAGCTTGAATGATGGTAGTAACTATGGCTACACCTTC CASSLNDGSNYGYTF
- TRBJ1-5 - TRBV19 TGTGCCAGTAGTGGAGCTGTCAATCAGCCCCAGCATTTT CASSGAVNQPQHF
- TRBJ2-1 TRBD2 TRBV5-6 TGTGCCAGCAGCCCGCGGCCGGTAGCGGGGAATGAGCAGTTCTTC CASSPRPVAGNEQFF
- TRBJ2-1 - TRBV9 TGTGCCAGCAGCGGGTCGAGTGGTCATGAGCAGTTCTTC CASSGSSGHEQFF